These 9 T cell receptor beta chains share one sample of origin, sequenced in a study of T cell responses to AZD1222 COVID-19 vaccine. Only in-frame clones appear in the TCRdb table, and some are missing; sequencing was by immunoSEQ multiplex PCR. Here the sample spans around 140,000 clones, 65% to 90% being singletons. The source was peripheral blood, collected 28 days after the second dose of the MenACWY control vaccine. Every receptor here comes from an adult who received the MenACWY meningococcal vaccine as a control.

The chain carries TRBV30 and TRBJ1-2, with D tentatively TRBD1 (6 bases). This CDR3 is built from 15 residues. Trimming took 2 bases from V and 4 from J, leaving 17 bases between them. Germline CDR1 GTSNPN, CDR2 SVGIG (reference sequence). The CDR3, as DNA: TGTGCCTGGAGTTCCTTGGGGGGCGCCCCCTATGGCTACACCTTC. Amino acid sequence: CAWSSLGGAPYGYTF. Supplemented by reference TRBV30 and TRBJ1-2, the full variable domain reads SQTIHQWPATLVQPVGSPLSLECTVEGTSNPNLYWYRQAAGRGLQLLFYSVGIGQISSEVPQNLSASRPQDRQFILSSKKLLLSDSGFYLCAWSSLGGAPYGYTFGSGTRLTVV.

This clone appeared once. V is TRBV27 and J is TRBJ1-4; 8 bases are shared with TRBD1. The V and J ends lost 10 bases and 4 bases, in that order; junction bases with no gene match: 14. Germline assignment: CDR1 MNHEY and CDR2 SMNVEV (reference sequence). There are 16 residues in the CDR3. The CDR3 DNA follows: TGTGCCACCGCCTTCAGGGGGCTGCCGATTAATGAAAAACTGTTTTTT. Encoded protein: CATAFRGLPINEKLFF.

The rearrangement uses TRBV2 and TRBJ2-3, with 12 bases aligning to TRBD2. The V gene end was trimmed by 6 bases and the J gene end by 4 bases; junction bases not matched to a gene: 8. Per the germline V gene, CDR1 is SNHLY and CDR2 is FYNNEI. The CDR3 covers 16 residues. The CDR3 here is CASSGLAGPPADTQYF. The CDR3 DNA sequence: TGTGCCAGCAGCGGACTAGCGGGGCCCCCCGCAGATACGCAGTATTTT.

There are a few counts of this clone. The genes are TRBV2 and TRBJ2-2; 13 nucleotides agree with TRBD2. The CDR3 extends over 15 amino acids. Unmatched junction bases numbered 9, after V lost 10 bases and J lost 7 bases. The germline CDR1 and CDR2 sequences are SNHLY and FYNNEI. In DNA form, the CDR3 reads TGTGCCACTGGGACTAGCGGGATAGCGGGCGGGGAGCTGTTTTTT. This gives the protein CATGTSGIAGGELFF.

The V gene is TRBV6-4, the J gene TRBJ1-1; D is uncertain. V dropped 5 bases and J dropped 2 bases, with 12 bases sitting between them. The CDR3 covers 14 residues. Germline V CDR1 and CDR2: MRHNA, SNTAGT. The CDR3 here is CASSSSPVNTEAFF. The CDR3 region has the DNA TGTGCCAGCAGTAGTAGCCCAGTTAACACTGAAGCTTTCTTT.

This sequence joins TRBV5-1 and TRBJ2-7; TRBD2 aligns across 7 bases. J was trimmed by 3 bases and V by 6 bases; bases with no gene match: 12. This CDR3 is built from 15 residues. Germline loops: CDR1 SGHRS, CDR2 YFSETQ. This chain's CDR3 is CASTLLRGGGYEQYF. The CDR3 nucleotides are TGCGCCAGCACCCTCCTACGCGGGGGTGGCTACGAGCAGTACTTC.

V and J are TRBV5-1 and TRBJ1-1; a weak D match, TRBD1 (5 bases). V was trimmed by 2 bases and J by 0 bases, leaving 8 bases between them. The CDR3 extends over 14 amino acids. Germline V gene sequence: CDR1 SGHRS, CDR2 YFSETQ. CDR3 in amino acids: CASSFGAMNTEAFF. The CDR3 DNA reads TGCGCCAGCAGCTTCGGGGCCATGAACACTGAAGCTTTCTTT.

The chain couples TRBV30 to TRBJ1-1; D might be TRBD1 (6 bases). In germline, CDR1 is GTSNPN, CDR2 SVGIG (reference sequence). V was cut by 1 base and J by 4 bases, with 10 bases left in between. This CDR3 is built from 13 residues. CDR3 loop: CAWSANRATEAFF. For the CDR3, the DNA is TGTGCCTGGAGTGCCAACAGGGCCACTGAAGCTTTCTTT. Supplemented by reference TRBV30 and TRBJ1-1, the full variable domain reads SQTIHQWPATLVQPVGSPLSLECTVEGTSNPNLYWYRQAAGRGLQLLFYSVGIGQISSEVPQNLSASRPQDRQFILSSKKLLLSDSGFYLCAWSANRATEAFFGQGTRLTVV.

CDR3 coding DNA: TGCGCCAGCAGCTTGGATGGCCGCAATAATTCACCCCTCCACTTT. Translated: CASSLDGRNNSPLHF. The chain couples TRBV5-1 to TRBJ1-6; no definite D call. Deletions cut 0 bases from V and 5 bases from J, with 9 bases between. The CDR3 has 15 residues. Germline V gives CDR1 SGHRS, CDR2 YFSETQ.